Sequencing of this TCR beta chain was carried out in a study of blood T cell repertoires in COVID-19. Here immunoSEQ multiplex PCR was the method, and the copy in TCRdb shows in-frame clones only, minus some. The sample has about 170,000 clones, less than 90% seen once. Germline V CDR1 and CDR2: SGHRS, YFSETQ. There are 17 residues in the CDR3. Trimming at V came to 0 bases and at J to 4 bases, leaving 7 bases not matched to a gene. This chain links TRBV5-1 with TRBJ2-2, with 9 bases fitting TRBD1. The clonotype originates from a woman aged 70 to 79 with COVID-19, enrolled during active disease. The sample consisted of peripheral blood. CDR3 bases: TGCGCCAGCAGCTTGGAGGGGACAGGGAGACTCACCGGGGAGCTGTTTTTT. It is translated as CASSLEGTGRLTGELFF.